This T cell receptor (beta chain) derives from a study of cytomegalovirus exposure and HLA in healthy donors. As to this clone: Its antigen remains unidentified.

Primers for the PCR totalled 60 Vbeta and 13 Jbeta. The protocol was immunoSEQ multiplex PCR, while the TCRdb copy is restricted to in-frame clones and leaves out a portion. The sample shows 91,000 or so clones, about 80% of them seen only once. General study results and limits: Several V segments, TRBV6-2 and TRBV6-3 among them, could not be told apart and were dropped. The HLA-A and HLA-B alleles of most subjects were reportedly predicted accurately from TCR beta sequences. Analysis was carried out at a later point, and it linked a missense DCLRE1C variant to TCR beta V- and J-gene trimming.

The ends were cut back, 3 bases at V and 2 bases at J, with 5 bases in the middle. The CDR3 contains 14 residues. Germline V lookup: CDR1 SGHAT, CDR2 FQNNGV. Although they were nominally healthy when sampled, donors likely had unrecorded immune exposures. This TCR was sampled from a young man in good health and CMV-seropositive. This chain uses TRBV11-2 with TRBJ2-6; unclear D gene. Sequenced: PBMCs. The CDR3 bases are TGTGCCAGCAGCTTTGAGGCTGGGGCCAACGTCCTGACTTTC. Its translation: CASSFEAGANVLTF.